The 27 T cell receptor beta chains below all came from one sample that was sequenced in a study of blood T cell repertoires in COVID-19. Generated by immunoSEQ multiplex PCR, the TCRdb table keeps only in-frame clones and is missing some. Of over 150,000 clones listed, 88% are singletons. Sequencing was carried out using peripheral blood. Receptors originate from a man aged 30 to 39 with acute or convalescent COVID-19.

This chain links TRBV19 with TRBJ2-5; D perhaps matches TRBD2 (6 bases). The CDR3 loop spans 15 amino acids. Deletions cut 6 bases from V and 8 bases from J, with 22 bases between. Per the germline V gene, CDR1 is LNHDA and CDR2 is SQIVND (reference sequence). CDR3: CASSGGRVAAATQYF. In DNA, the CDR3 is TGTGCCAGTAGCGGCGGAAGGGTAGCGGCGGCCACCCAGTACTTC.

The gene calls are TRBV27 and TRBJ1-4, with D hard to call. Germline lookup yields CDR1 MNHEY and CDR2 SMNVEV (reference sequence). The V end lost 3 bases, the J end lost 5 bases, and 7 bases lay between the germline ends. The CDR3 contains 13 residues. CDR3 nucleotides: TGTGCCAGCAGTTTGAGATACAATGAAAAACTGTTTTTT. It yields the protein CASSLRYNEKLFF.

The CDR3 DNA reads TGTGCCAGTAGTATTATGGGGGCAGGGGCCAACGTCCTGACTTTC. Protein: CASSIMGAGANVLTF. This chain connects TRBV19 to TRBJ2-6; a possible D gene is TRBD1 (6 bases). V dropped 3 bases and J dropped 4 bases, with 10 bases sitting between them. Per the germline V gene, CDR1 is LNHDA and CDR2 is SQIVND (reference sequence). The CDR3 is 15 amino acids. Filled out from reference TRBV19 and TRBJ2-6, the complete variable domain reads DGGITQSPKYLFRKEGQNVTLSCEQNLNHDAMYWYRQDPGQGLRLIYYSQIVNDFQKGDIAEGYSVSREKKESFPLTVTSAQKNPTAFYLCASSIMGAGANVLTFGAGSRLTVL.

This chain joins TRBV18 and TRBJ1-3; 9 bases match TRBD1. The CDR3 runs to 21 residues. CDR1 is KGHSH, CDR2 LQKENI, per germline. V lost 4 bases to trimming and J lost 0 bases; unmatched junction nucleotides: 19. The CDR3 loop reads CASSRTGTGFVEANSGNTIYF. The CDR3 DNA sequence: TGTGCCAGCTCACGAACCGGGACAGGGTTCGTGGAAGCGAACTCTGGAAACACCATATATTTT.

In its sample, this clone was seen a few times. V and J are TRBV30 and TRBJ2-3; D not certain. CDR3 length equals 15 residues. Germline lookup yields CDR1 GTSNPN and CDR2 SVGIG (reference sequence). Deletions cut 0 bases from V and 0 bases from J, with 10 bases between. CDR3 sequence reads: CAWSVRVSSTDTQYF. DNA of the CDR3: TGTGCCTGGAGTGTACGGGTCTCTAGCACAGATACGCAGTATTTT.

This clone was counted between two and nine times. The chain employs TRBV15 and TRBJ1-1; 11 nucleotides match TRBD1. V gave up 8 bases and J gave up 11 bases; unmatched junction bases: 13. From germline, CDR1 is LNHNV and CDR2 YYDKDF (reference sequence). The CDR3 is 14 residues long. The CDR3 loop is CATRVRTGGSEAFF. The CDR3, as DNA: TGTGCCACCCGGGTCCGGACAGGGGGCAGTGAGGCTTTCTTT.

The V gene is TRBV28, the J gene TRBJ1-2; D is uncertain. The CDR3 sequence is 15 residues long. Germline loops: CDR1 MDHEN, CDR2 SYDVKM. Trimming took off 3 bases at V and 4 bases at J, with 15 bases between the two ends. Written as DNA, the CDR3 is TGTGCCAGCAGTTTTAGTCCAGCGCGGGGCTATGGCTACACCTTC. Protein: CASSFSPARGYGYTF.

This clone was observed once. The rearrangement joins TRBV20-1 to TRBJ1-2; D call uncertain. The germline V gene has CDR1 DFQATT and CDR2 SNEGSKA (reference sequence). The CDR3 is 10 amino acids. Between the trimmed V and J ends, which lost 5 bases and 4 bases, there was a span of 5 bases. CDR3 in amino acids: CSAGSYGYTF. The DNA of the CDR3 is TGCAGTGCTGGTAGCTATGGCTACACCTTC.

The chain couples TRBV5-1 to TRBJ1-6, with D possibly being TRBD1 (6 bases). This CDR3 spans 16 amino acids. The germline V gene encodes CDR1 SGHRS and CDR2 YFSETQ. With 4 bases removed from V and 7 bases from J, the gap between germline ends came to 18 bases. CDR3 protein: CASSPPGTSGNSPLHF. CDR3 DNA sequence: TGCGCCAGCAGCCCGCCGGGGACATCGGGAAATTCACCCCTCCACTTT.

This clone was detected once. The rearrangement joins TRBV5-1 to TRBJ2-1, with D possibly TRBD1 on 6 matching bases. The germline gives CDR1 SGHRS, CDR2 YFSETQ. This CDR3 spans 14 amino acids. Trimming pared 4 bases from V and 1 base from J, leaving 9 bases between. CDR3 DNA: TGCGCCAGCAGCGTAGGACAGTCCTACAATGAGCAGTTCTTC. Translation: CASSVGQSYNEQFF.

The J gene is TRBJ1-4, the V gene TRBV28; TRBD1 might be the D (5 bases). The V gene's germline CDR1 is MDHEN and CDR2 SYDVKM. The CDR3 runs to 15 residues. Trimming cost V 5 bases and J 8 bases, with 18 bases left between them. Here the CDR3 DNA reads TGTGCCAGCAGTCCCCATGACAGCGTTCGAGAAAAACTGTTTTTT. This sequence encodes CASSPHDSVREKLFF.

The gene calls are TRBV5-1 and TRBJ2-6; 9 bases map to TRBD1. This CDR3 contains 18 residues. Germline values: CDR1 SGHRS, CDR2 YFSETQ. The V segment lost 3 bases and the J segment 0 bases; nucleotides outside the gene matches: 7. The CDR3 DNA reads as TGCGCCAGCAGCTCTACAACAGGGGGCAACTCTGGGGCCAACGTCCTGACTTTC. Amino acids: CASSSTTGGNSGANVLTF.

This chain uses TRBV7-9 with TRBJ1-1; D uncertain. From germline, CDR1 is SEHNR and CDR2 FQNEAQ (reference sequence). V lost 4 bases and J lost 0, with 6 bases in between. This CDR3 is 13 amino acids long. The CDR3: CASSSIVNTEAFF. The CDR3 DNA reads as TGTGCCAGCAGCTCGATAGTGAACACTGAAGCTTTCTTT.

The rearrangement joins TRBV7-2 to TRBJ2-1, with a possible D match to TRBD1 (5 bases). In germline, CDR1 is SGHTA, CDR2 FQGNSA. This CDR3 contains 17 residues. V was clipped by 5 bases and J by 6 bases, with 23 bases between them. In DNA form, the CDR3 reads TGTGCCAGCAGCAAGCCCCCTTCAGGGTGGGTGGGCAATGAGCAGTTCTTC. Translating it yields CASSKPPSGWVGNEQFF.

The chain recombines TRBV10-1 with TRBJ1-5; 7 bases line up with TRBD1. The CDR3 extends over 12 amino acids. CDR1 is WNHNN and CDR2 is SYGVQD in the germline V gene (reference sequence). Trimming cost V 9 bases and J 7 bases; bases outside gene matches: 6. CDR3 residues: CARRTGPQPQHF. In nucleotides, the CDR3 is TGCGCCAGGAGGACAGGACCCCAGCCCCAGCATTTT.

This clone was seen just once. In nucleotides, the CDR3 is TGTGCCAGTAGTGTCCTTGCGGGACAGGGGATCTACGAGCAGTACTTC. Its translation: CASSVLAGQGIYEQYF. The chain is built from TRBV19 and TRBJ2-7; 10 bases match TRBD1. The CDR3 loop spans 16 amino acids. Germline values: CDR1 LNHDA, CDR2 SQIVND (reference sequence). The trim removed 5 bases at V and 3 bases at J, leaving 10 bases unmatched.

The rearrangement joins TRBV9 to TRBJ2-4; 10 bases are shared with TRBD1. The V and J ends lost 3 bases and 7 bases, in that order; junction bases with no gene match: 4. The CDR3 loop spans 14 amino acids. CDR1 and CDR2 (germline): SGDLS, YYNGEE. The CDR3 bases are TGTGCCAGCAGCGCGACAGGGGGCGCGAACATTCAGTACTTC. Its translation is CASSATGGANIQYF.

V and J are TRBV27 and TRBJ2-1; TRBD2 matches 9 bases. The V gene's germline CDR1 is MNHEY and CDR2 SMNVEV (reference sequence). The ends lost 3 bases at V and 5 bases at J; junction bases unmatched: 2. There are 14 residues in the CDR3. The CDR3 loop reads CASSLGGGDNEQFF. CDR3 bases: TGTGCCAGCAGTTTGGGCGGGGGGGACAATGAGCAGTTCTTC.

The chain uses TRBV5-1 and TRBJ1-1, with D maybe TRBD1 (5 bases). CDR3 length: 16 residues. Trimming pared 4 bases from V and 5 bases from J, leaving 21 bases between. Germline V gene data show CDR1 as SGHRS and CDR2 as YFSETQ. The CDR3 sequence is CASSHDSPPARTEAFF. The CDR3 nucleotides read TGCGCCAGCAGCCACGACAGCCCGCCGGCCAGAACTGAAGCTTTCTTT.

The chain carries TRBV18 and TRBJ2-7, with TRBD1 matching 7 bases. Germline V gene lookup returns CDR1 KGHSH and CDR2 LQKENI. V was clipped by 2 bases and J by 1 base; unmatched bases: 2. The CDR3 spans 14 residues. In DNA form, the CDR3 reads TGTGCCAGCTCACCAGGGACAGATTCCTACGAGCAGTACTTC. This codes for CASSPGTDSYEQYF.

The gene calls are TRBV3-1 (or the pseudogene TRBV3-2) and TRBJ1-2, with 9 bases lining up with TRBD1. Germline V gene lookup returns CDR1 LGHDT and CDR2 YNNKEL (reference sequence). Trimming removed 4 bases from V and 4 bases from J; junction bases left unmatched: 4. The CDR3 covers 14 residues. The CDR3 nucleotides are TGTGCCAGCAGCCGAGGACAGGGGATCTATGGCTACACCTTC. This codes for CASSRGQGIYGYTF.

The CDR3 DNA is TGTGCCAGCAGCTCTTGGGCTACTGGAGGGTGGAATGAGCAGTTCTTC. Translation gives CASSSWATGGWNEQFF. The chain uses TRBV7-3 and TRBJ2-1; possible D gene TRBD2, 6 bases. Trimming cost V 4 bases and J 7 bases, with 20 bases left between them. This CDR3 has 16 residues. CDR1 is SGHTA and CDR2 is FQGTGA in the germline V gene. Looking up the rest from reference TRBV7-3 and TRBJ2-1 gives the full variable domain: GAGVSQTPSNKVTEKGKYVELRCDPISGHTALYWYRQSLGQGPEFLIYFQGTGAADDSGLPNDRFFAVRPEGSVSTLKIQRTERGDSAVYLCASSSWATGGWNEQFFGPGTRLTVL.

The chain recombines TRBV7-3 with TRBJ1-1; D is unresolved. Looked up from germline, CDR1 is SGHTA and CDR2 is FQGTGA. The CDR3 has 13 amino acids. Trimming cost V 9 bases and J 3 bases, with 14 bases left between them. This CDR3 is CASLRGVDTEAFF. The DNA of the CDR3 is TGTGCCAGTCTACGCGGGGTGGACACTGAAGCTTTCTTT.

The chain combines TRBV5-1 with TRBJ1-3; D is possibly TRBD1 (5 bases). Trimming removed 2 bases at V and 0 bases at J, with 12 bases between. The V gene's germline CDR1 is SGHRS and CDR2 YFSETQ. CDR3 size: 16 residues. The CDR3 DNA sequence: TGCGCCAGCAGCTTTGGGGACTTTAGCTCTGGAAACACCATATATTTT. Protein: CASSFGDFSSGNTIYF.

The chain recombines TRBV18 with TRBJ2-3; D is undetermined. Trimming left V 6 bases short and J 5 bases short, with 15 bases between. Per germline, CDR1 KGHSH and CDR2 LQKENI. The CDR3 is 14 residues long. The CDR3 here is CASSRQKVEDTQYF. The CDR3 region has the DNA TGTGCCAGCTCGAGACAAAAGGTAGAAGATACGCAGTATTTT.

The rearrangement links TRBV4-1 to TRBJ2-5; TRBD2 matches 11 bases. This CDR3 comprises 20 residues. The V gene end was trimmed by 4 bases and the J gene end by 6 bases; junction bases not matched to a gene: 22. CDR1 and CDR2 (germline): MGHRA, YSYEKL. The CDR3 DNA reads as TGCGCCAGCAGCCGTGTCTCATCCGGGGTGACTAGCGGGATCTCCCAGACCCAGTACTTC. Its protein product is CASSRVSSGVTSGISQTQYF.

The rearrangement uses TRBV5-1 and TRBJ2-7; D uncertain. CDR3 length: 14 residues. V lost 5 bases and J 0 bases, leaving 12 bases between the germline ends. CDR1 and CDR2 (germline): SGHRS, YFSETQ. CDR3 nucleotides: TGCGCCAGCAGGAGAAAGCTTGACTCCTACGAGCAGTACTTC. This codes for CASRRKLDSYEQYF.